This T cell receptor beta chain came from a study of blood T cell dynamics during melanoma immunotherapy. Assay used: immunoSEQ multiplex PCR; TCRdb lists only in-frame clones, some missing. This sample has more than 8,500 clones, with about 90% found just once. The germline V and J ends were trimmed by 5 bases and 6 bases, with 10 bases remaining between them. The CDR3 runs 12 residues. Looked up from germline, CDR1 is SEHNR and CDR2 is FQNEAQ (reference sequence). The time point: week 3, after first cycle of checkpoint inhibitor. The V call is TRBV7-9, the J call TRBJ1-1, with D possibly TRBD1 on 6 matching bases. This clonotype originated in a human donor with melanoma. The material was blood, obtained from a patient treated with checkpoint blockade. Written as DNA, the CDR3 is TGTGCCAGCAGCCCCCAGGGGCCTGAAGCTTTCTTT. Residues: CASSPQGPEAFF.